Shown below are 7 T cell receptor beta chains from a single sample sequenced in a study of OX40 agonist ivuxolimab in advanced cancers. Sequenced by immunoSEQ multiplex PCR; TCRdb stores in-frame clones only, minus some. Here the sample spans about 82,000 clones, roughly 90% being singletons. The input for sequencing was CD4+ or CD8+ T cells sorted from blood, taken in a trial of the OX40 agonist ivuxolimab. These receptors came from an adult with an advanced solid tumor such as melanoma, head and neck, liver or kidney cancer.

CDR3 sequence (DNA): TGCGCCAGCAGCAGCGGGGGACCCACCGGGGAGCTGTTTTTT. Protein sequence: CASSSGGPTGELFF. The J gene is TRBJ2-2, the V gene TRBV5-1; 8 nucleotides match TRBD2. The germline V gene encodes CDR1 SGHRS and CDR2 YFSETQ. The V segment lost 4 bases and the J segment 4 bases; nucleotides outside the gene matches: 3. The CDR3 spans 14 residues.

This chain connects TRBV7-2 to TRBJ2-1; D not certain. Trimming left V 5 bases short and J 3 bases short, with 5 bases between. This CDR3 spans 12 amino acids. The germline CDR1 and CDR2 sequences are SGHTA and FQGNSA. This CDR3 is CASSADYNEQFF. The DNA for the CDR3 is TGTGCCAGCAGCGCGGACTACAATGAGCAGTTCTTC.

J is TRBJ1-3 and V is TRBV15; no reliable D call. V was shortened by 0 bases and J by 5 bases, with 23 bases between the two germline ends. CDR1 is LNHNV, CDR2 YYDKDF, per germline (reference sequence). The CDR3 consists of 19 residues. CDR3 residues: CATSRDRPEGGFARNTIYF. CDR3 sequence (DNA): TGTGCCACCAGCAGAGATCGTCCGGAGGGCGGCTTTGCGAGAAACACCATATATTTT.

This chain links TRBV5-1 with TRBJ2-5; 9 bases map to TRBD2. Trimming cost V 2 bases and J 5 bases; bases outside gene matches: 10. Per germline, CDR1 SGHRS and CDR2 YFSETQ. The CDR3 extends over 16 amino acids. The CDR3 here is CASSFGGRGGPETQYF. DNA for the CDR3: TGCGCCAGCAGCTTCGGAGGGCGGGGGGGTCCGGAGACCCAGTACTTC.

This chain links TRBV7-7 with TRBJ2-5; the D is unclear. The CDR3 totals 13 residues. Germline V gives CDR1 SSHAT, CDR2 FNYEAQ (reference sequence). V was trimmed by 1 base and J by 2 bases, leaving 5 bases between them. The CDR3 is CASSLDNQETQYF. The CDR3, as DNA: TGTGCCAGCAGCTTAGACAATCAAGAGACCCAGTACTTC.

The chain couples TRBV2 to TRBJ2-7, with a weak D call TRBD2 (5 bases). V lost 6 bases to trimming and J lost 3 bases, with 9 bases between them. CDR1 and CDR2 (germline): SNHLY, FYNNEI. This CDR3 spans 12 amino acids. The CDR3 spells CASSGINYEQYF. As DNA, the CDR3 is TGTGCCAGCAGCGGGATCAACTACGAGCAGTACTTC.

The chain employs TRBV30 and TRBJ2-4; TRBD2 matches 15 bases. CDR3 size: 15 residues. The V gene's germline CDR1 is GTSNPN and CDR2 SVGIG (reference sequence). V dropped 4 bases and J dropped 7; count of bases not matched to a gene: 5. CDR3 in DNA: TGTGCCTGGAACACGGGACTAGCGGGAGGTAACATTCAGTACTTC. As protein: CAWNTGLAGGNIQYF.